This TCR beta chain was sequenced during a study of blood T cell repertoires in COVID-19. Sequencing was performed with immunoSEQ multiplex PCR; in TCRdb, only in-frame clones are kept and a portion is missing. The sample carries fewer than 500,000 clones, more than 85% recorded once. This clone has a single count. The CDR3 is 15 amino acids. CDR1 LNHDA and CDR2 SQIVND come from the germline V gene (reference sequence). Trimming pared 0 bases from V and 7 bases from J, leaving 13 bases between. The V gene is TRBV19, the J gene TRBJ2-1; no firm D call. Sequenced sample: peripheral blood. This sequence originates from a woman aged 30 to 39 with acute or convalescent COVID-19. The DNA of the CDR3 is TGTGCCAGTAGTATAGAGCTAGGTTCATATAATGAGCAGTTCTTC. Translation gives CASSIELGSYNEQFF.